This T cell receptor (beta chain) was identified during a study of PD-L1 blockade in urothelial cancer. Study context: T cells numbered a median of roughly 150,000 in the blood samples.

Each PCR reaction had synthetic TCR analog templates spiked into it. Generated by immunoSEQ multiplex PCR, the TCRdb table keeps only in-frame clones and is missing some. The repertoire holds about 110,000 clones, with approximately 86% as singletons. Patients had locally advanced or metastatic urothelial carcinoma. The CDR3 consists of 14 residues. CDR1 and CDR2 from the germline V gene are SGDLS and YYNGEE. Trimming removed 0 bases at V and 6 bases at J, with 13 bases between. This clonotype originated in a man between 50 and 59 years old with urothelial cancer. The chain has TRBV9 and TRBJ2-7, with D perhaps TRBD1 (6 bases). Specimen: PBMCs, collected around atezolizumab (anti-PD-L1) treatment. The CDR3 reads CASSVGQGSIEQYF. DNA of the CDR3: TGTGCCAGCAGCGTAGGGCAGGGGTCGATCGAGCAGTACTTC.